This T cell receptor beta chain was found in a study of cytomegalovirus exposure and HLA in healthy donors. Across the study: Tens of millions of unique TCR sequences came from HLA-typed donors in an early release. Study conclusions and caveats: Roughly even sequencing depth across donors was the assumption behind the presence/absence analyses. Accurate HLA-A and HLA-B prediction from TCR beta sequences was reported for most subjects. Cytomegalovirus status was reportedly diagnosed by the classifier with high sensitivity and specificity.

With 7 bases removed from V and 2 bases from J, the gap between germline ends came to 8 bases. The CDR3 extends over 11 amino acids. Looked up from germline, CDR1 is GTSNPN and CDR2 is SVGIG (reference sequence). With regard to this clone: Its specificity is not known.

Use of 60 Vbeta and 13 Jbeta primers characterized the PCR. The repertoire was sequenced with immunoSEQ multiplex PCR; TCRdb's copy has only in-frame clones and lacks some. Among 150,000 to 250,000 clones listed, roughly 78% were seen once. The receptor was derived from a woman aged 25-40 years in good health and CMV-seropositive. This sequence joins TRBV30 and TRBJ1-2, with a weak D call TRBD1 (6 bases). What was sequenced was PBMCs. The CDR3 nucleotides read TGTGCCTCAACAGGGAACTATGGCTACACCTTC. This sequence encodes CASTGNYGYTF.